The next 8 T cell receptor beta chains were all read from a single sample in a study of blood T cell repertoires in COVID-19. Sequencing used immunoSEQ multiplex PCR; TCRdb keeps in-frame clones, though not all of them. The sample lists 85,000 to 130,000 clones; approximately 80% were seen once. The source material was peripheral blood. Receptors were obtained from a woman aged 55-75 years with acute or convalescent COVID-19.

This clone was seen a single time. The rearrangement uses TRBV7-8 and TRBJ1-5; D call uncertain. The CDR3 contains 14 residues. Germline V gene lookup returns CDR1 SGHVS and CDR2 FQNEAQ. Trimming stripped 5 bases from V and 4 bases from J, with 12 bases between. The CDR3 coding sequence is TGTGCCAGCAGCCCCCAAGCCGTAAATCAGCCCCAGCATTTT. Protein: CASSPQAVNQPQHF.

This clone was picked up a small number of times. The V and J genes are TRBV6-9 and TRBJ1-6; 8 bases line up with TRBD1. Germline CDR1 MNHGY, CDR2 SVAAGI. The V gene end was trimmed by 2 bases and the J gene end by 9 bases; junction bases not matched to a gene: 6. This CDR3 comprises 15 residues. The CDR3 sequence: CASSYMRQGPSPLHF. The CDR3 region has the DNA TGTGCCAGCAGTTATATGCGACAGGGGCCTTCACCCCTCCACTTT.

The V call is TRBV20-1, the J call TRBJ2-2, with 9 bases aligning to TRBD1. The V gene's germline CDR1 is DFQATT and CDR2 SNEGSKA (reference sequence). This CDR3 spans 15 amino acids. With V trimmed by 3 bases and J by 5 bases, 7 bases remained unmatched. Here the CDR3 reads CSASQQGALTGELFF. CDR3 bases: TGCAGTGCTAGTCAACAGGGGGCTTTAACCGGGGAGCTGTTTTTT.

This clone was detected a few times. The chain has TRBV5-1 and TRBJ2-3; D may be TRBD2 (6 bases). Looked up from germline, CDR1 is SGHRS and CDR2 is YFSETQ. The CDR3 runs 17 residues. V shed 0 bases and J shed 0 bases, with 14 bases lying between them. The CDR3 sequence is CASSLAGGTGSTDTQYF. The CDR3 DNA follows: TGCGCCAGCAGCTTGGCCGGGGGTACCGGAAGCACAGATACGCAGTATTTT.

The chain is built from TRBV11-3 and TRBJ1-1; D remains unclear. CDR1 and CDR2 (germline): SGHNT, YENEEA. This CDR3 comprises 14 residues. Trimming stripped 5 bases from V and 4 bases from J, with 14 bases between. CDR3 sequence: CASSPGSSPTEAFF. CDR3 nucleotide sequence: TGTGCCAGCAGCCCAGGCAGTTCTCCCACTGAAGCTTTCTTT.

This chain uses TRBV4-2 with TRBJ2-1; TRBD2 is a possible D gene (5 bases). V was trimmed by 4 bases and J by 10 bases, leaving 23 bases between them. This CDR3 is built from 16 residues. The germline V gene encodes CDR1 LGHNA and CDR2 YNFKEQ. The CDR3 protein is CASSLKSYQGSREQFF. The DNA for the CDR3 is TGTGCCAGCAGCCTAAAGAGTTATCAAGGGAGCCGGGAGCAGTTCTTC.

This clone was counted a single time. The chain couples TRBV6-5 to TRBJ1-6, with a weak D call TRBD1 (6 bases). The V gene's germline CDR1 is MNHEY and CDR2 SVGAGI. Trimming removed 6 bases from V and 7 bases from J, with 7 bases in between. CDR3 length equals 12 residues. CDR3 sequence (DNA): TGTGCCAGCAGACAGGGAAATTCACCCCTCCACTTT. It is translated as CASRQGNSPLHF.

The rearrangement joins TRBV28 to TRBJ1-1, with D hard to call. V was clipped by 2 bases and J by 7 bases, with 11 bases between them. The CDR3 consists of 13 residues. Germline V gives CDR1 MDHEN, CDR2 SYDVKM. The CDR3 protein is CASSLPGLREAFF. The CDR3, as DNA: TGTGCCAGCAGTTTACCTGGGCTGCGTGAAGCTTTCTTT.